The clone carrying this T cell receptor beta chain was picked up a small number of times. It was with unique molecular identifiers that the TCRbeta library was prepared. One entry per CDR3 protein results from TCRdb running MiXCR on the PCR reads. Of 490,000 or so distinct CDR3 sequences detected, about an eighth appear once; the ten largest clones hold more than 5.5%. The data stem from a study of T-cell reconstitution after alpha-beta-depleted transplantation in children. The receptor was derived from a human donor who donated a stem cell graft to a child with combined immunodeficiency. The specimen comprised PBMCs from the stem cell graft donor, sampled from the stem cell graft.

CDR3 protein: CSVEVAGYEQYF. The CDR3 bases are TGCAGCGTTGAAGTGGCGGGCTACGAGCAGTACTTC. The chain joins TRBV29-1 to TRBJ2-7; a weak D match, TRBD2 (5 bases). CDR3 size: 12 residues. Trimming stripped 1 base from V and 3 bases from J, with 7 bases between. Germline V lookup: CDR1 SQVTM, CDR2 ANQGSEA.